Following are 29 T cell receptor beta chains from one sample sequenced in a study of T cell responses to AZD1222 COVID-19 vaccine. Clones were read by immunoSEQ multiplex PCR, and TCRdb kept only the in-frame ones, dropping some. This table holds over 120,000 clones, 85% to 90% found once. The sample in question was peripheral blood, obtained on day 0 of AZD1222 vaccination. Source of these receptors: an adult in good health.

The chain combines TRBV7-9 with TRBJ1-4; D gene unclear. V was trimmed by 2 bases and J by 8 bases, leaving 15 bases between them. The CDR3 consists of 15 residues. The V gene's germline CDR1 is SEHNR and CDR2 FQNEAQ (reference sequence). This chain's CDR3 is CASSLMGVGGEKLFF. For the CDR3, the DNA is TGTGCCAGCAGCTTAATGGGTGTTGGCGGGGAAAAACTGTTTTTT.

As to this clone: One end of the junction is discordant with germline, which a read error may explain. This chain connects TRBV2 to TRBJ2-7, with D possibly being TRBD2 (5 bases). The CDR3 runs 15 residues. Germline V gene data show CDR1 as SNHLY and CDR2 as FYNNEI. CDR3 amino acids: CASREARAGPYEQYF. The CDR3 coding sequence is TGTGCCAGCAGAGAAGCGAGGGCCGGCCCCTACGAGCAGTACTTC.

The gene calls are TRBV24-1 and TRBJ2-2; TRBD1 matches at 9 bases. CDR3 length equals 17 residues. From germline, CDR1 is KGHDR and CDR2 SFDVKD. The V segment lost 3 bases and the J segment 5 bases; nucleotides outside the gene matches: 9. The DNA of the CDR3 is TGTGCCACCAGTGATCTCGGGGCGGGACAGGGTACCGGGGAGCTGTTTTTT. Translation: CATSDLGAGQGTGELFF.

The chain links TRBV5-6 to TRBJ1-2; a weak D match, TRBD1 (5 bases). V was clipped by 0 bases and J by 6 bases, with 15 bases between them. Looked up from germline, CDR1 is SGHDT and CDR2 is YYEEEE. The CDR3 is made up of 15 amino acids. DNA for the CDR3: TGTGCCAGCAGCTTGGGTTTCACGGGGCTGAATGGCTACACCTTC. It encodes CASSLGFTGLNGYTF.

CDR3 region: CASSEPGKGKGYGYTF. CDR3 in DNA: TGTGCCAGCAGTGAACCCGGAAAAGGAAAAGGGTACGGCTACACCTTC. The rearrangement uses TRBV6-1 and TRBJ1-2; no clear D. V lost 2 bases and J lost 8, with 21 bases in between. The CDR3 spans 16 residues. CDR1 and CDR2 from the germline V gene are MNHNS and SASEGT.

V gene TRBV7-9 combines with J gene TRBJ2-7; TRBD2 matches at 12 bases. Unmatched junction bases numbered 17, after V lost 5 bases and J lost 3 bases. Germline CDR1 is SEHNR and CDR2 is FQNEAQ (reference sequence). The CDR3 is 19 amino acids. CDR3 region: CASSPTMRTSGISYYEQYF. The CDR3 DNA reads TGTGCCAGCAGCCCGACCATGCGGACTAGCGGGATCTCATACTACGAGCAGTACTTC.

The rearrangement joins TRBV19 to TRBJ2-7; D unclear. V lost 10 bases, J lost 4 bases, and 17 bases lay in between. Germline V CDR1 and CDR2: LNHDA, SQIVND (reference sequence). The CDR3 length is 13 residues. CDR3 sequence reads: CATSIKGVYEQYF. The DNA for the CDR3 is TGTGCCACGAGTATAAAAGGAGTTTACGAGCAGTACTTC.

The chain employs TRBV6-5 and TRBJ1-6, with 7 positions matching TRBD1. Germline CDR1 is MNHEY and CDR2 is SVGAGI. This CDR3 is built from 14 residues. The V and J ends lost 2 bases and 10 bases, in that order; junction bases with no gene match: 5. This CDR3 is CASSYPGGGSPLHF. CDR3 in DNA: TGTGCCAGCAGTTACCCAGGGGGAGGATCACCCCTCCACTTT.

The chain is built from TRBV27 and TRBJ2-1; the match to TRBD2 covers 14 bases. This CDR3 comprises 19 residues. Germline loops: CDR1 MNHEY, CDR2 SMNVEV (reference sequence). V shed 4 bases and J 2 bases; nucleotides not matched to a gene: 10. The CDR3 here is CASSSPGLAGVGTYNEQFF. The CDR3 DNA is TGTGCCAGCAGTTCGCCGGGACTAGCGGGGGTGGGGACCTACAATGAGCAGTTCTTC.

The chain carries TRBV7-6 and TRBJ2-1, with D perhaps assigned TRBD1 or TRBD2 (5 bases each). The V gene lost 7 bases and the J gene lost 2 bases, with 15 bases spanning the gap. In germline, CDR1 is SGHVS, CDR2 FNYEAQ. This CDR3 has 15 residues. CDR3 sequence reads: CASTPGTAPYNEQFF. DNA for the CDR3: TGTGCCAGCACCCCAGGGACGGCACCCTACAATGAGCAGTTCTTC. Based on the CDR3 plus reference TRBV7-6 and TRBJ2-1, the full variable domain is GAGVSQSPRYKVTKRGQDVALRCDPISGHVSLYWYRQALGQGPEFLTYFNYEAQQDKSGLPNDRFSAERPEGSISTLTIQRTEQRDSAMYRCASTPGTAPYNEQFFGPGTRLTVL.

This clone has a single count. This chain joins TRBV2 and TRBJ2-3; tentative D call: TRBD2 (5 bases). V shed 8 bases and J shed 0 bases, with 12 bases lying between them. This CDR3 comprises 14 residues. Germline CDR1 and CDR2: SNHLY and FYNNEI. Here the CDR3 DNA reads TGTGCCAGCGACAAAGGACTTAGCACAGATACGCAGTATTTT. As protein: CASDKGLSTDTQYF.

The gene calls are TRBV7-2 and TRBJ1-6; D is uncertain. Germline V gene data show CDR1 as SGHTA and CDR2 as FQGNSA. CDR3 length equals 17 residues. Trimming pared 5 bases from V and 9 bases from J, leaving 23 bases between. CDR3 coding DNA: TGTGCCAGCAGCCTTAGAGGCTCCAATCTAGGCCTTTCACCCCTCCACTTT. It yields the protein CASSLRGSNLGLSPLHF.

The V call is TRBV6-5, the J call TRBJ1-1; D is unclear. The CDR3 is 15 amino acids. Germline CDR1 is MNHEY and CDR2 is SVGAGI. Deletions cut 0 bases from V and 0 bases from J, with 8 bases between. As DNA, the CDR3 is TGTGCCAGCAGTTACTCGTTTCCCATGAACACTGAAGCTTTCTTT. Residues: CASSYSFPMNTEAFF.

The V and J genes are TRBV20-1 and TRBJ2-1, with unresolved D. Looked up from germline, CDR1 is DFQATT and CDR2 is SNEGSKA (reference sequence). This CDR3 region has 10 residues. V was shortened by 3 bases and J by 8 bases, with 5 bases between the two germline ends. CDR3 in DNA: TGCAGTGCTAGCGTCGATGAGCAGTTCTTC. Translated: CSASVDEQFF.

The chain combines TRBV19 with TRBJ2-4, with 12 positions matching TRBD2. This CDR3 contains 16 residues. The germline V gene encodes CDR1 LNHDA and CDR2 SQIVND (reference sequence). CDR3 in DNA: TGTGGGAGCGGGACTAGCGGGCCCGGGGCCAAAAACATTCAGTACTTC. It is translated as CGSGTSGPGAKNIQYF.

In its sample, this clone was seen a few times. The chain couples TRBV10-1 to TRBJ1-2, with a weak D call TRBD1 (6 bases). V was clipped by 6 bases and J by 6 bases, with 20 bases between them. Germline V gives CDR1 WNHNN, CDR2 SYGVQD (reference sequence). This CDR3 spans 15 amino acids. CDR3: CASRATGSPGNGYTF. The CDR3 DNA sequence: TGCGCCAGCAGGGCTACAGGGTCTCCAGGGAATGGCTACACCTTC.

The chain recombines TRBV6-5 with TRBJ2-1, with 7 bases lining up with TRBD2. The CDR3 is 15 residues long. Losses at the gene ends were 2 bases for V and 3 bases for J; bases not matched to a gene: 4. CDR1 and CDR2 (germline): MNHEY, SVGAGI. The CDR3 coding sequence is TGTGCCAGCAGTTACGGCGGGAGTAGCTACAATGAGCAGTTCTTC. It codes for CASSYGGSSYNEQFF.

The CDR3 here is CASSPRGQDGYTF. The CDR3 DNA follows: TGTGCCAGCAGCCCCCGGGGGCAGGATGGCTACACCTTC. The chain has TRBV9 and TRBJ1-2, with D tentatively TRBD1 (6 bases). Germline CDR1 SGDLS, CDR2 YYNGEE. V lost 4 bases and J lost 6, with 13 bases in between. The CDR3 contains 13 residues.

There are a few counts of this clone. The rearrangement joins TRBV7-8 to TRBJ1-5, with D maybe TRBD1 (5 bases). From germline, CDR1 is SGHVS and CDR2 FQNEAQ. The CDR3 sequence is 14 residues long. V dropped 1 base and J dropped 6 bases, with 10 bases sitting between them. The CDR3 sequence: CASSLDWGSQPQHF. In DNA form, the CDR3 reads TGTGCCAGCAGCTTAGATTGGGGGAGTCAGCCCCAGCATTTT.

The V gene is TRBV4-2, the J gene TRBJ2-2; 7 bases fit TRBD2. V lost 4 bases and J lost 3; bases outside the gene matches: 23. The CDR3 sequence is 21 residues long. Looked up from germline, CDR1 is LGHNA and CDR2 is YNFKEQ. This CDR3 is CASSPGGALVRGGGYTGELFF. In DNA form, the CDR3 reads TGTGCCAGCAGCCCAGGCGGGGCCCTAGTCCGGGGCGGGGGATACACCGGGGAGCTGTTTTTT.

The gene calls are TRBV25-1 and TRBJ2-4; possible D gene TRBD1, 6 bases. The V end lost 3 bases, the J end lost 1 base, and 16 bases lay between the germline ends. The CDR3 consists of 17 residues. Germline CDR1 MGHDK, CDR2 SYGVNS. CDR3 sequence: CASSEPPRTEAKNIQYF. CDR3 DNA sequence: TGTGCCAGCAGTGAGCCCCCCAGGACAGAGGCCAAAAACATTCAGTACTTC.

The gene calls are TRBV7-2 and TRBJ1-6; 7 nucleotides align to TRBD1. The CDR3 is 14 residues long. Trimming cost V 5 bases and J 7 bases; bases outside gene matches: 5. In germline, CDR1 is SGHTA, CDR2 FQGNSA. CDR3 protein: CASSLRGQNSPLHF. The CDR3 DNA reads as TGTGCCAGCAGCCTCCGGGGACAGAATTCACCCCTCCACTTT.

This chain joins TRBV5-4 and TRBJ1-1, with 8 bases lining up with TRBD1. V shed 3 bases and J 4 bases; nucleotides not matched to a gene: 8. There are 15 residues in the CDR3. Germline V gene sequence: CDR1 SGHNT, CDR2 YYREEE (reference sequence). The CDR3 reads CASSSETGVGTEAFF. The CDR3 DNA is TGTGCCAGCAGCTCTGAGACAGGGGTGGGCACTGAAGCTTTCTTT.

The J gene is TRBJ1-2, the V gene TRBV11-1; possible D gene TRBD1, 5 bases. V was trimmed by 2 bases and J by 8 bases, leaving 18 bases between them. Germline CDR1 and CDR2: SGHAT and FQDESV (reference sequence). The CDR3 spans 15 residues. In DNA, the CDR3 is TGTGCCAGCAGCTTATCCGCAGGGTCAACTTCCGGCTACACCTTC. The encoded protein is CASSLSAGSTSGYTF.

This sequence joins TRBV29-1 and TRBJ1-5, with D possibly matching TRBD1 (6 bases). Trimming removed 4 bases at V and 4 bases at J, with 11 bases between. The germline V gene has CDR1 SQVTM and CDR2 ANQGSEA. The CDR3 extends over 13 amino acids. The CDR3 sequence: CSVVLGGNQPQHF. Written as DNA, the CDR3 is TGCAGCGTTGTTTTAGGGGGTAATCAGCCCCAGCATTTT.

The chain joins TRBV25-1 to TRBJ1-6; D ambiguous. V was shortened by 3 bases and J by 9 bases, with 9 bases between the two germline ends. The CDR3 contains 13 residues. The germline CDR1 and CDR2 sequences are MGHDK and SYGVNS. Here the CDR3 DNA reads TGTGCCAGCAGTGAGTCACGGGGTTCACCCCTCCACTTT. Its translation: CASSESRGSPLHF.

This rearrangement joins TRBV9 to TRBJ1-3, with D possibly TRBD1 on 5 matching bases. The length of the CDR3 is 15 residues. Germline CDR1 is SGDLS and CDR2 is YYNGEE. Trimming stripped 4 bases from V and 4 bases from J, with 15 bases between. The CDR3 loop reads CASSPGGVNGNTIYF. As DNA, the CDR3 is TGTGCCAGCAGCCCCGGGGGGGTGAACGGAAACACCATATATTTT.

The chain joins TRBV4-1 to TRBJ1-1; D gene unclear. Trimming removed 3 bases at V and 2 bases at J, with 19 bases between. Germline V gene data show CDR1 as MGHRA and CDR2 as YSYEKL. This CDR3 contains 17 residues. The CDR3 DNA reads TGCGCCAGCAGCCAGGCAGGCAGTCGTCACAGAAACACTGAAGCTTTCTTT. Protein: CASSQAGSRHRNTEAFF.

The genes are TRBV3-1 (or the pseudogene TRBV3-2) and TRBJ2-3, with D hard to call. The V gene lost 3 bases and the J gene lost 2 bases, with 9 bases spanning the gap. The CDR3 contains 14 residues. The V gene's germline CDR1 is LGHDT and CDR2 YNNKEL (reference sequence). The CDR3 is CASSHLLYTDTQYF. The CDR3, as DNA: TGTGCCAGCAGCCATTTGCTCTACACAGATACGCAGTATTTT.